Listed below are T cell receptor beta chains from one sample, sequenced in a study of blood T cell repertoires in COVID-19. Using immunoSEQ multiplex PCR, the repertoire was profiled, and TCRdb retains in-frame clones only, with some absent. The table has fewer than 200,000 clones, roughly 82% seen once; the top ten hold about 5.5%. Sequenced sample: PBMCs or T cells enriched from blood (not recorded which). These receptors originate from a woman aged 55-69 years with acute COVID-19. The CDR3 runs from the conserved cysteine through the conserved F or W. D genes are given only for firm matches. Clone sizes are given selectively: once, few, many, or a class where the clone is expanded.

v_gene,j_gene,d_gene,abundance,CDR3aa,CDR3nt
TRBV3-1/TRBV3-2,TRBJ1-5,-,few,CASSQARDSNQPQHF,TGTGCCAGCAGCCAAGCTCGGGATAGCAATCAGCCCCAGCATTTT
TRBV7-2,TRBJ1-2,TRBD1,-,CASSLRDRRRYGYTF,TGTGCCAGCAGCTTAAGGGACAGACGTCGCTATGGCTACACCTTC
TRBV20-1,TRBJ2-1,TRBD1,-,CSGTGENEQFF,TGCAGTGGGACAGGGGAGAATGAGCAGTTCTTC
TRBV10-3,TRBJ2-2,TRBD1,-,CAITGTGVTGELFF,TGTGCCATCACCGGGACAGGGGTAACCGGGGAGCTGTTTTTT
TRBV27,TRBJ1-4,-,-,CASRRGATNEKLFF,TGTGCCAGCAGGCGGGGAGCAACTAATGAAAAACTGTTTTTT
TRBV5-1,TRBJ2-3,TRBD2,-,CASSLELAGGQTFITDTQYF,TGCGCCAGCAGCTTGGAGCTAGCGGGGGGCCAGACGTTTATCACAGATACGCAGTATTTT
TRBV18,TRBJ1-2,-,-,CASSPRQTFNYGYTF,TGTGCCAGCTCACCACGACAGACGTTTAACTATGGCTACACCTTC
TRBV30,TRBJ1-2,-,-,CAFGGSRGTNYGYTF,TGTGCCTTTGGAGGGTCAAGGGGAACTAACTATGGCTACACCTTC
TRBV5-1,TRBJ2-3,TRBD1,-,CASSVGQGTDTQYF,TGCGCCAGCAGCGTGGGACAGGGCACAGATACGCAGTATTTT
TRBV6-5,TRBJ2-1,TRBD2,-,CASSFLIGLANEQFF,TGTGCCAGCAGTTTCCTGATAGGACTAGCCAATGAGCAGTTCTTC
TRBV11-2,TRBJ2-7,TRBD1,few,CASSQTGGSYEQYF,TGTGCCAGCAGCCAGACAGGGGGTAGCTACGAGCAGTACTTC
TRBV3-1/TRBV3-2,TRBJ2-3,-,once,CASSLSGSTDTQYF,TGTGCCAGCAGCCTAAGCGGGAGCACAGATACGCAGTATTTT
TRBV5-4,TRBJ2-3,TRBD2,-,CASSSRGSSGYTDTQYF,TGTGCCAGCAGCTCCCGAGGTTCTAGCGGTTACACAGATACGCAGTATTTT
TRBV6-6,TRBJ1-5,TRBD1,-,CASSYQGAGNQPQHF,TGTGCCAGCAGTTACCAGGGGGCTGGCAATCAGCCCCAGCATTTT
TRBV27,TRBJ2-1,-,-,CASSLSAYRDPVYNEQFF,TGTGCCAGCAGTTTATCGGCATATCGGGATCCTGTGTACAATGAGCAGTTCTTC
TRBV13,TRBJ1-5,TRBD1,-,CASSLGTGNQPQHF,TGTGCCAGCAGCTTAGGGACAGGGAATCAGCCCCAGCATTTT
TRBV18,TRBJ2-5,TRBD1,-,CASALGTGALRTQYF,TGTGCCAGCGCTCTGGGGACAGGGGCTCTTCGGACCCAGTACTTC
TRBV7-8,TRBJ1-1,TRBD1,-,CASSLVAGGVQDTEAFF,TGTGCCAGCAGCTTAGTAGCAGGGGGTGTACAGGACACTGAAGCTTTCTTT
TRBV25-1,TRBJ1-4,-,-,CASSESGNSNEKLFF,TGTGCCAGCAGTGAATCAGGGAACAGTAATGAAAAACTGTTTTTT
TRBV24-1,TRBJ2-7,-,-,CATSDGGTYEQYF,TGTGCCACCAGTGATGGGGGGACCTACGAGCAGTACTTC
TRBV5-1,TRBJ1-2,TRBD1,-,CASSLDTGAHYGYTF,TGCGCCAGCAGCTTGGATACAGGGGCTCATTATGGCTACACCTTC
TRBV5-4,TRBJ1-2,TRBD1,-,CASSSGQGSYYGYTF,TGTGCCAGCAGCTCCGGACAGGGGTCCTATTATGGCTACACCTTC
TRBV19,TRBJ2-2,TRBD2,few,CASSIAASGNTGELFF,TGTGCCAGTAGTATAGCGGCTAGCGGAAACACCGGGGAGCTGTTTTTT
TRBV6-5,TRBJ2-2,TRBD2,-,CASSSAILAAGELFF,TGTGCCAGCAGCTCTGCGATACTAGCGGCCGGGGAGCTGTTTTTT
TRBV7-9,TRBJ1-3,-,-,CASSLVRTGSGNTIYF,TGTGCCAGCAGCTTAGTCCGCACAGGCTCTGGAAACACCATATATTTT
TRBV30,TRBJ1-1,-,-,CAWSVSGGQKAFF,TGTGCCTGGAGTGTCTCCGGGGGTCAGAAAGCTTTCTTT
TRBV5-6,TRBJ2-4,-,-,CASSQPGKNIQYF,TGTGCCAGCAGTCAACCCGGGAAAAACATTCAGTACTTC
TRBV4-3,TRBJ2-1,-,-,CASSQEVGGSYNEQFF,TGCGCCAGCAGCCAAGAAGTAGGGGGCTCCTACAATGAGCAGTTCTTC
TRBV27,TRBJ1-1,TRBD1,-,CASSTHRGNTEAFF,TGTGCCAGCAGTACCCACAGGGGTAACACTGAAGCTTTCTTT
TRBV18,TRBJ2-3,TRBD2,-,CASSRLAGGDTQYF,TGTGCCAGCTCACGACTAGCGGGTGGGGATACGCAGTATTTT
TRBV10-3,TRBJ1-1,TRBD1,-,CAIRQGADTEAFF,TGTGCCATCCGACAGGGGGCCGACACTGAAGCTTTCTTT
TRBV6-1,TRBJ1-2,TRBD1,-,CASSEDRGPSGYTF,TGTGCCAGCAGTGAGGACAGGGGGCCCTCTGGCTACACCTTC
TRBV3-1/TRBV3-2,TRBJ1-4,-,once,CASRRRGSEKLFF,TGTGCCAGCAGGAGGAGAGGGAGCGAAAAACTGTTTTTT
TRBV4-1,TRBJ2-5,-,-,CASSLVNRETQYF,TGCGCCAGCAGCCTCGTAAATCGGGAGACCCAGTACTTC
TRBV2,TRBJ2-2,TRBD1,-,CASSQGAGGELFF,TGTGCCAGCAGCCAGGGGGCAGGCGGGGAGCTGTTTTTT
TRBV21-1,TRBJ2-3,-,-,CASSKDGGTGGWEGTDTQYF,TGTGCCAGCAGCAAAGATGGAGGGACAGGGGGCTGGGAAGGCACAGATACGCAGTATTTT
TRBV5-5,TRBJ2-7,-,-,CASSPDITRGEQYF,TGTGCCAGCAGCCCAGATATAACCAGGGGCGAGCAGTACTTC
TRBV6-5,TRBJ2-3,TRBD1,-,CASTTGAVGTDTQYF,TGTGCCAGCACGACAGGGGCTGTTGGCACAGATACGCAGTATTTT
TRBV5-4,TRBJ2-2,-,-,CASSLGGPGTGELFF,TGTGCCAGCAGCTTGGGGGGGCCGGGCACCGGGGAGCTGTTTTTT
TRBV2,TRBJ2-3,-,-,CASRADTTDTQYF,TGTGCCAGCAGGGCAGACACCACAGATACGCAGTATTTT
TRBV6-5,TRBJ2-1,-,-,CATAGNNEQFF,TGTGCCACCGCCGGGAACAATGAGCAGTTCTTC
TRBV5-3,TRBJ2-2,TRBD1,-,CARTNRGMSPGELFF,TGTGCCAGAACGAACAGGGGGATGTCACCCGGGGAGCTGTTTTTT
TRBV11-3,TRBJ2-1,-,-,CASSRAAGEQFF,TGTGCCAGCAGCCGCGCAGCGGGTGAGCAGTTCTTC
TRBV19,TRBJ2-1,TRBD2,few,CASSMTSGSALEQFF,TGTGCCAGTAGTATGACTAGCGGGAGTGCCCTTGAGCAGTTCTTC
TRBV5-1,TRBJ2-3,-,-,CASSFSGLTDTQYF,TGCGCCAGCAGCTTTAGCGGCTTAACAGATACGCAGTATTTT
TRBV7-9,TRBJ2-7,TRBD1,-,CASSLAGTGGGEQYF,TGTGCCAGCAGCTTAGCCGGGACAGGGGGCGGGGAGCAGTACTTC
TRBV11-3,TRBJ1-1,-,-,CASSLGRRRENTEAFF,TGTGCCAGCAGCTTAGGCCGCAGGCGTGAGAACACTGAAGCTTTCTTT
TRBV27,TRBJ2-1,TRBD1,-,CASSGHRDRAYNEQFF,TGTGCCAGCAGCGGACACCGGGACAGGGCCTACAATGAGCAGTTCTTC
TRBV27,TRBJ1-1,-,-,CASSFGPNTEAFF,TGTGCCAGCAGTTTTGGGCCGAACACTGAAGCTTTCTTT
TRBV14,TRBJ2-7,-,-,CASSPNAGPGLQYF,TGTGCCAGCAGCCCTAACGCCGGACCGGGACTTCAGTACTTC
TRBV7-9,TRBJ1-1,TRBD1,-,CASSGQGELGEAFF,TGTGCCAGCAGCGGTCAGGGGGAACTTGGAGAAGCTTTCTTT
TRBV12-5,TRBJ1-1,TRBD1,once,CASGWTGRTEAFF,TGTGCTAGTGGGTGGACAGGGAGGACTGAAGCTTTCTTT
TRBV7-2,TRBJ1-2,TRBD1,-,CASSLYGTGGGYTF,TGTGCCAGCAGCTTATATGGGACAGGGGGTGGCTACACCTTC
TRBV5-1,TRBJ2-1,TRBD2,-,CASSLGAAGGLNEQFF,TGCGCCAGCAGCTTGGGAGCAGCGGGGGGGTTAAATGAGCAGTTCTTC
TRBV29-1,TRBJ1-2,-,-,CSVERGDLNYGYTF,TGCAGCGTCGAAAGGGGCGACTTGAACTATGGCTACACCTTC
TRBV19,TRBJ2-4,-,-,CASRSAGLAKNIQYF,TGTGCCAGTAGGTCCGCGGGGCTAGCCAAAAACATTCAGTACTTC
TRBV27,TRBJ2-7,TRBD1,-,CASSLLTGGTEQYF,TGTGCCAGCAGTTTACTGACAGGGGGTACCGAGCAGTACTTC
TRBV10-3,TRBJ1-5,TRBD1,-,CAISESRVRGGIQPQHF,TGTGCCATCAGTGAGTCGCGGGTTAGAGGGGGCATTCAGCCCCAGCATTTT
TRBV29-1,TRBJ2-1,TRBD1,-,CSAFLDREGEQFF,TGCAGCGCCTTCCTGGACAGGGAAGGGGAGCAGTTCTTC